This T cell receptor (beta chain) was captured in a study of T cells in Graves' hyperthyroidism and ophthalmopathy (dated by TCRdb to between 2019 and 2020). Concerning the study at large: Peripheral blood was sampled at the time of initial diagnosis, prior to any treatment. Once sampling was done, hyperthyroidism patients were given methimazole at a starting dose of 30 mg daily, whereas ophthalmopathy patients were given high-dose intravenous methylprednisolone. TCR V-J signatures able to tell the groups apart were searched for in a discovery cohort of some 100 patients, of whom fewer than 45 had Graves' ophthalmopathy and roughly 57 had stable Graves' hyperthyroidism. The study also compared thyroid tissue and blood T-cell repertoires from 5 to 7 Graves' hyperthyroidism patients. An independent validation cohort of around 19 hyperthyroidism patients and 17 patients who later progressed to ophthalmopathy tested prospective prediction of ophthalmopathy. For training and testing, the 110 or so patients in the discovery cohort were randomly divided in a 7:3 ratio. The paper describes TCR Vbeta CDR3 sequencing of about 140 peripheral blood samples, made up of some 40 ophthalmopathy patients, 70 to 75 hyperthyroidism patients and about 17 progressor patients.

V is reduced by 4 bases and J by 3 bases, leaving a spacing of 11 bases between them. The CDR3 measures 13 amino acids from cysteine to phenylalanine. Left in the record is the CDR3 DNA by itself, 39 bases read in frame from the first base. From a lookup of the germline V gene, CDR1 and CDR2 are SGHRS and YFSETQ. The hyperthyroidism patients were between 18 and 65 years old and newly diagnosed, with a disease duration of less than 2 months. The study excluded patients with uncontrolled infections, other autoimmune diseases, pregnancy or lactation. Diagnoses were based on clinical symptoms, serum thyroxine and TRAb, thyroid ultrasound and orbital computed tomography. Blood from progressor patients was drawn when they were first diagnosed with hyperthyroidism, before any ophthalmopathy symptoms appeared. PBMCs were separated from roughly 10 ml of fresh peripheral blood using Ficoll-Paque density gradient centrifugation. Progressor patients were initially diagnosed with Graves' hyperthyroidism and developed ophthalmopathy during follow-up. Trizol reagent was used to extract total RNA, and RNA quality was then checked on an Agilent 2100 Bioanalyzer.

TCR beta CDR3 regions were amplified from RNA transcripts. For the first round of RT-PCR on the TCR CDR3, the HTBI primer set was used together with the Qiagen OneStep RT-PCR kit. Libraries were constructed in a second round of multiplex PCR, after which size selection and purification were performed. The libraries were sequenced on an Illumina HiSeq2000 using paired-end 100 bp reads. In the authors' own workflow: Raw data were processed with SOAPnuke, discarding reads with adapters, uncalled bases, mean Phred below 15, or no exact constant-primer or identifier match. High-quality paired reads were merged with COPE v1.2.5, and unique nucleotide sequences were defined as clonotypes. MiTCR v1.1 was used to align the clonotypes against IMGT TRBV, TRBD and TRBJ reference segments. The analysis included only V-J combinations with a frequency above 0.0001, which together covered more than 98% of the repertoires. The TCS score was defined as F50 (clonal expansion) divided by E x V (chaos), with BLOSUM62-based TCRdist calculated between CDR3 peptides within each V-J. Welch's t-statistics and random forest reduced roughly 540 V-J features to roughly 13, which were used in a naive Bayes classifier (R e1071). TCRdb applied fastp at Q25 and MiXCR to the public reads, then kept only in-frame beta chains. Identical CDR3 protein sequences are pooled into one entry, listed with their most common genes and DNA. The V and J calls here are based on TCRdb, not the publication. Within this sample are some 600,000 distinct CDR3 sequences, with 11% to 15% of them counted one time only. Clones ranked in the top ten supply 5% to 7% of the sample.

This clonotype was found many times. Its antigen is still unknown. Within one base of it there is no much larger clone, and no base qualities were kept. Broader findings and caveats from the paper: In validation, progression to ophthalmopathy was predicted by the model with 70.59% sensitivity and 72% to 80% specificity, a median of approximately 7.1 months before onset. A model built on a 13 V-J signature distinguished ophthalmopathy from stable hyperthyroidism, reaching roughly 88% sensitivity and under 84% specificity in cross-validation and 80%/75% in testing. Blood samples also contained most of the expanded thyroid clonotypes (frequency above 0.001), which suggests that blood repertoires may reflect thyroid immune responses. No statistical method was used to set the sample size in advance, and investigators knew the group allocation.

The receptor chain draws on TRBV5-1 and TRBJ2-7; the best D guess is TRBD2, with 5 bases matching. Sequencing was performed on blood. This clonotype originated in a woman in her thirties with Graves' hyperthyroidism that later progressed to Graves' ophthalmopathy. The CDR3 sequence is CASSRGRDYEQYF. Here is the DNA: TGCGCCAGCAGCCGAGGACGGGACTACGAGCAGTACTTC.